What follows describes a single T cell receptor (beta chain). Antigen unknown. These data originate in a study of OX40 agonist ivuxolimab in advanced cancers. Study-wide background: Enrolled patients in dose escalation had cancers that were hepatocellular carcinoma, melanoma, renal cell or head and neck cancer. General observations from the study: Low normalized T-cell clonal expansion also characterized some of the nonresponders.

Sampling times: baseline, cycle 4 day 1, cycle 7 day 1. Here immunoSEQ multiplex PCR was the method, and the copy in TCRdb shows in-frame clones only, minus some. Counted here are 74,000 or so clones, approximately 85% occurring once; the ten biggest clones make up around 2%. The CDR3 sequence is 14 residues long. Trimming removed 1 base from V and 4 bases from J, with 7 bases in between. Germline V gives CDR1 LNHDA, CDR2 SQIVND (reference sequence). This clonotype was obtained from an adult with an advanced solid tumor such as melanoma, head and neck, liver or kidney cancer. Sequenced here: CD4+ or CD8+ T cells sorted from blood, sampled in a trial of the OX40 agonist ivuxolimab. V gene TRBV19 combines with J gene TRBJ2-2; no reliable D call. The CDR3 sequence: CASSIAEFTGELFF. CDR3 nucleotides: TGTGCCAGTAGTATAGCAGAATTCACCGGGGAGCTGTTTTTT.